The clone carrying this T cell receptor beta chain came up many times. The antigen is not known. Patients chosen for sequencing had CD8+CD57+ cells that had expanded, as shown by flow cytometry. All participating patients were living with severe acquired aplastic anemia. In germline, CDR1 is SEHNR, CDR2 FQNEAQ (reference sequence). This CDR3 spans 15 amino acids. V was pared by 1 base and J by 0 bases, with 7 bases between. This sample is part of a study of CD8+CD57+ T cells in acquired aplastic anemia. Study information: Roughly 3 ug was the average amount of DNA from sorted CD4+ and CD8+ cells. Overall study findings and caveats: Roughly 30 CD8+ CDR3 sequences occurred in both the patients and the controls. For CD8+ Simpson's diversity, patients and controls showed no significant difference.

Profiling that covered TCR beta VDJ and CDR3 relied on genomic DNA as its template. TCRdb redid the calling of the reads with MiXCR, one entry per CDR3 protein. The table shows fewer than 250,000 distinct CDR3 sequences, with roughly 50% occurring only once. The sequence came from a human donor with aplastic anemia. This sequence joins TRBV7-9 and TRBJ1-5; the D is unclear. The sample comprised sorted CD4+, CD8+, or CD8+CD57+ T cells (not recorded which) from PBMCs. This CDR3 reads CASSLGSSSNQPQHF. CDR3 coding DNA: TGTGCCAGCAGCTTAGGAAGTTCTAGCAATCAGCCCCAGCATTTT.